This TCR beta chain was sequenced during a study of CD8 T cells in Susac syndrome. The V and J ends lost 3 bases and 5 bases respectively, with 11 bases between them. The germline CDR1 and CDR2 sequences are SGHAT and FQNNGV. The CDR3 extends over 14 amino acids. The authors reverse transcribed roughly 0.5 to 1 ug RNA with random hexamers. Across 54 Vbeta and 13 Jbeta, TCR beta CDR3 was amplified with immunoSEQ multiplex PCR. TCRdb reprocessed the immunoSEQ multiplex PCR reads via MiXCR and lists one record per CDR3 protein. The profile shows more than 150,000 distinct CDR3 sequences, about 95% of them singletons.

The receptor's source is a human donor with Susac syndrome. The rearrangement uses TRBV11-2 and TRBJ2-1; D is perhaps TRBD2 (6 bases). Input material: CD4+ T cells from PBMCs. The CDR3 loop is CASSFSAGNNEQFF. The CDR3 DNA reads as TGTGCCAGCAGCTTCTCGGCGGGAAACAATGAGCAGTTCTTC.